This TCR beta chain comes out of a study of blood T cell repertoires in COVID-19. Study-level background: Whether acute or convalescent, the COVID-19 samples came from the United States, Italy and Spain. From T cells, B-cell-depleted T cells, or PBMCs came the material, which was cDNA or gDNA.

The CDR3 length is 17 residues. Germline assignment: CDR1 SGHRS and CDR2 YFSETQ. V dropped 4 bases and J dropped 6; count of bases not matched to a gene: 9. Per the original methods: Cell counts per sample came from amplifying reference gene primers. TCRdb's table, derived via immunoSEQ multiplex PCR, lists solely in-frame clones and lacks some. V and J calls and clone size are as listed in that table; D and trimming were resolved from the DNA. The repertoire includes under 200,000 clones, 90% of them detected once, and roughly 0.56% sits in the top ten. Sequencing used peripheral blood. The clonotype was recovered from a man between 45 and 60 years old with acute or convalescent COVID-19. J is TRBJ2-1 and V is TRBV5-1, with 14 bases lining up with TRBD2. CDR3 coding DNA: TGCGCCAGCAGCCCGGGACTAGCGGGAGTCTTACGCAATGAGCAGTTCTTC. This sequence encodes CASSPGLAGVLRNEQFF.